This T cell receptor (beta chain) derives from a study of neurological immune-mediated disorders. The unsorted libraries were made from 2 million PBMCs kept at -80 C. The authors obtained over 160 million TCR-beta sequences from 15-18 subjects per sequencing run. TCRdb passed the 5' RACE reads through MiXCR, listing each CDR3 protein once. The table includes about 55,000 distinct CDR3 sequences, around 4% detected once. The study's findings and limits: Healthy controls had more TCR clonal expansion than multiple sclerosis, which showed the least, whereas HTLV-1-associated myelopathy showed the most.

Germline values: CDR1 SEHNR, CDR2 FQNEAQ (reference sequence). The CDR3 is made up of 13 amino acids. Trimming took 11 bases from V and 4 from J, leaving 17 bases between them. This clonotype showed up many times. The antigen remains unidentified. The sequence was obtained from a man aged 25 to 40 with multiple sclerosis. What was sequenced was PBMCs. The chain combines TRBV7-9 with TRBJ1-1; no clear D. This chain's CDR3 is CASEGQRGTEAFF. In DNA form, the CDR3 reads TGTGCCTCCGAAGGGCAGCGCGGCACTGAAGCTTTCTTT.